This T cell receptor (beta chain) was documented in a study of blood T cell repertoires in COVID-19 (dated by TCRdb to the early 2020s). In terms of the full investigation: The collaborator samples originated in the United States, Italy and Spain and spanned the acute and convalescent phases of COVID-19. The prospective study material was composed of cDNA or gDNA derived from T cells, B-cell-depleted T cells, or PBMCs. Subjects who had been exposed to COVID-19, were actively infected with it, or had recovered from it provided the deeply sampled blood TCRbeta repertoires that made up the dataset. The repertoires were released in a freely available public database meant as a resource for research on the immune response to SARS-CoV-2. Samples came from the ongoing ImmuneRACE study (first 160 participants) plus 1,254 subjects from 6 global collaborators. A de-identified subject ID, COVID-19 status, age in years and sex were almost always included in the sample metadata. Where available, HLA class I and class II types were obtained from metadata supplied by the sample provider rather than from assay-based typing. General findings and caveats noted by the study authors: Clinical and demographic metadata were provided uncurated, with the amount varying by source and participant.

TCRbeta CDR3 regions were amplified from genomic DNA using the immunoSEQ Assay, a bias-controlled multiplex PCR. The original methods were these. Nucleated cell counts per sample were estimated from amplification of reference gene primers within the assay. To quantify the absolute abundance of each unique TCRbeta CDR3 rearrangement, sequence reads were collapsed and filtered. For each sample, productive Simpson clonality was calculated by taking the square root of Simpson's diversity index across productive rearrangements. TCRdb holds this immuneACCESS table with in-frame rearrangements only. Some clones are missing; in checked studies, unresolved V genes explain under half, and the rest has no known cause. V and J calls and clone size are given by that table; D and trimming were obtained from the DNA. This sample holds approximately 170,000 clones; just under 85% were observed only once. Approximately 8% of the sample belongs to the ten largest clones.

In Seattle, one collaborating source enrolled patients while the infection was active and tracked those patients longitudinally over the course of disease. Collaborating institutions collected whole blood in K2EDTA tubes following their own protocols. For TCRbeta analysis, collaborators shipped samples as frozen whole blood, isolated PBMCs, or DNA extracted from either of those sample types. Note on this clone: Which antigen it targets is not known. No much larger clone is present one base from it, and per-base qualities are unavailable.

Sequences MNHEY (CDR1) and SVGAGI (CDR2) are obtained from the germline V gene. V is pared back by 8 bases and J by 0 bases, with 14 bases lying between the germline termini. From cysteine to phenylalanine, the CDR3 is 15 amino acids long. Only the CDR3 part of the read is kept: 45 bases, read in frame from the first base. This TCR derives from a woman older than 75 with COVID-19, enrolled during active disease. Recombination joined TRBV6-5 with TRBJ1-5, and the D gene may be TRBD1, 5 bases matching. Source material: peripheral blood. The CDR3 reads as follows: CASVTGPYSNQPQHF. In nucleotide form, the sequence is TGTGCCAGCGTTACAGGTCCGTATAGCAATCAGCCCCAGCATTTT.